This TCR beta chain comes out of a study of blood T cell repertoires in COVID-19. Across the whole study: Some COVID-19 samples were acute and others convalescent; all came from the United States, Italy and Spain. The analysed material was cDNA or gDNA that came from T cells, B-cell-depleted T cells, or PBMCs.

The germline V and J ends were trimmed by 0 bases and 8 bases, with 4 bases remaining between them. The CDR3 length is 12 residues. In this sample, this clone turned up once. In the source study's methods: Reference gene primer amplification gave estimated nucleated cell counts. Clones were read by immunoSEQ multiplex PCR, and TCRdb kept only the in-frame ones, dropping some. V, J and clone size reflect that table, while D and trimming were determined from the DNA. The repertoire holds about 200,000 clones, with more than 85% as singletons. This TCR derives from a man aged 35-49 years with acute or convalescent COVID-19. The chain links TRBV23-1 to TRBJ2-2; unclear D gene. TRBV23-1 is given ORF status, its function remaining uncertain. The sample was peripheral blood. The CDR3 bases are TGCGCCAGCAGTCAATCCAGGGGGGAGCTGTTTTTT. Translated, it gives CASSQSRGELFF.